The 15 T cell receptor beta chains below were found in one sample sequenced in a study of cytomegalovirus exposure and HLA in healthy donors (dated by TCRdb to the late 2010s). Library construction relied on the immunoSEQ multiplex PCR assay. This immuneACCESS table, as held by TCRdb, lists in-frame sequences with V and J called but not all clones. Of the missing ones, under half trace to an unresolved V gene in checked studies; the others have no known cause. Within this sample are about 150,000 clones, with 88% of them counted one time only. In total, the top ten clones hold 2.5% to 3.5% of the sample. Sequencing was carried out using PBMCs. The receptors derive from a man younger than 30 in good health and CMV-seronegative.

This clone was counted between two and nine times. V and J are TRBV28 and TRBJ2-2, with D unclear. The CDR3 is made up of 15 amino acids. CDR1 and CDR2 from the germline V gene are MDHEN and SYDVKM. The V and J ends lost 2 bases and 4 bases respectively, with 11 bases between them. The CDR3 is CASSLAPSFTGELFF. The CDR3 DNA sequence: TGTGCCAGCAGTTTAGCACCGAGTTTCACCGGGGAGCTGTTTTTT.

V usage is TRBV5-1 and J usage is TRBJ2-1; 15 bases align to TRBD2. The CDR3 runs 16 residues. The J segment lost 8 bases and the V segment lost 7 bases, leaving 10 bases of the junction unmatched. The germline V gene has CDR1 SGHRS and CDR2 YFSETQ. The chain's CDR3 is CASVATGLAGGDEQFF. In DNA form, the CDR3 reads TGCGCCAGCGTCGCTACTGGACTAGCGGGAGGGGATGAGCAGTTCTTC.

This chain connects TRBV10-3 to TRBJ2-5; 12 bases line up with TRBD2. This CDR3 comprises 18 residues. Germline assignment: CDR1 ENHRY and CDR2 SYGVKD. V gave up 0 bases and J gave up 5 bases; unmatched junction bases: 10. CDR3 amino acids: CAISESGLAGGPMETQYF. CDR3 sequence (DNA): TGTGCCATCAGTGAGTCGGGGCTAGCGGGGGGGCCGATGGAGACCCAGTACTTC.

The chain has TRBV7-8 and TRBJ2-1; 7 positions match TRBD2. This CDR3 is built from 17 residues. V lost 3 bases and J lost 4; bases outside the gene matches: 12. Germline CDR1 reads SGHVS; CDR2 reads FQNEAQ. The CDR3 region has the DNA TGTGCCAGCAGCTTTCCTCGACTAGCATCTGGGTACAATGAGCAGTTCTTC. Amino acids: CASSFPRLASGYNEQFF. The full variable domain, rest sourced from reference TRBV7-8 and TRBJ2-1, is GAGVSQSPRYKVAKRGQDVALRCDPISGHVSLFWYQQALGQGPEFLTYFQNEAQLDKSGLPSDRFFAERPEGSVSTLKIQRTQQEDSAVYLCASSFPRLASGYNEQFFGPGTRLTVL.

The rearrangement links TRBV11-3 to TRBJ2-1, with TRBD1 matching over 7 bases. The germline V gene encodes CDR1 SGHNT and CDR2 YENEEA. The CDR3 totals 15 residues. V dropped 1 base and J dropped 5; count of bases not matched to a gene: 5. CDR3 in DNA: TGTGCCAGCAGCTTAGTAGCAGGGGGAAACAATGAGCAGTTCTTC. The encoded protein is CASSLVAGGNNEQFF.

This CDR3 is CSVDEGMETQYF. The DNA of the CDR3 is TGCAGCGTTGACGAGGGTATGGAGACCCAGTACTTC. The rearrangement uses TRBV29-1 and TRBJ2-5; maybe TRBD2 (5 bases). Germline loops: CDR1 SQVTM, CDR2 ANQGSEA. V was pared by 3 bases and J by 5 bases, with 10 bases between. The CDR3 contains 12 residues.

V is TRBV28 and J is TRBJ2-7, with 7 bases that match TRBD1. Trimming at V came to 5 bases and at J to 6 bases, leaving 7 bases not matched to a gene. There are 13 residues in the CDR3. Germline CDR1 is MDHEN and CDR2 is SYDVKM. CDR3 sequence: CASSPRTGGEQYV. The CDR3 DNA reads TGTGCCAGCAGTCCAAGGACAGGAGGCGAGCAGTACGTC.

The V and J genes are TRBV6-5 and TRBJ2-4; maybe TRBD2 (6 bases). Germline CDR1 MNHEY, CDR2 SVGAGI. The CDR3 is 15 residues long. The V end lost 3 bases, the J end lost 1 base, and 10 bases lay between the germline ends. The CDR3 DNA sequence: TGTGCCAGCAGTTATATCGCGGGGGCCAAAAACATTCAGTACTTC. Its protein product is CASSYIAGAKNIQYF.

The V and J genes are TRBV2 and TRBJ2-7; D perhaps matches TRBD2 (7 bases). This CDR3 is 13 amino acids long. Germline-derived CDR1 and CDR2 are SNHLY and FYNNEI. Trimming removed 7 bases at V and 5 bases at J, with 15 bases between. The CDR3 spells CASNGGAFHEQYV. The CDR3 DNA reads as TGTGCCAGCAATGGGGGGGCCTTCCACGAGCAGTACGTC.

The rearrangement joins TRBV18 to TRBJ1-4; tentatively, D is TRBD1 (5 bases). The CDR3 consists of 17 residues. Trimming took 3 bases from V and 0 from J, leaving 14 bases between them. Per the germline V gene, CDR1 is KGHSH and CDR2 is LQKENI. DNA of the CDR3: TGTGCCAGCTCACCCGGGGGACTTACGGCAACTAATGAAAAACTGTTTTTT. Translating it yields CASSPGGLTATNEKLFF.

The chain recombines TRBV10-3 with TRBJ1-5; D unresolved. Germline CDR1 is ENHRY and CDR2 is SYGVKD. The V and J ends lost 11 bases and 0 bases respectively, with 8 bases between them. CDR3 size: 12 residues. CDR3 nucleotide sequence: TGTGCCGTATCTTCTAGCAATCAGCCCCAGCATTTT. Translation gives CAVSSSNQPQHF.

The genes are TRBV19 and TRBJ1-1; weak D call: TRBD1 (6 bases). Germline values: CDR1 LNHDA, CDR2 SQIVND (reference sequence). V lost 5 bases to trimming and J lost 4 bases, with 17 bases between them. This CDR3 is 15 amino acids long. Written as DNA, the CDR3 is TGTGCCAGTAGTCTGGAATCAACAGGGTTCACTGAAGCTTTCTTT. Encoded protein: CASSLESTGFTEAFF. The full variable domain, with the rest looked up from reference TRBV19 and TRBJ1-1, is DGGITQSPKYLFRKEGQNVTLSCEQNLNHDAMYWYRQDPGQGLRLIYYSQIVNDFQKGDIAEGYSVSREKKESFPLTVTSAQKNPTAFYLCASSLESTGFTEAFFGQGTRLTVV.

The chain employs TRBV6-5 and TRBJ2-7, with 10 positions matching TRBD1. Per the germline V gene, CDR1 is MNHEY and CDR2 is SVGAGI. This CDR3 spans 15 amino acids. V lost 8 bases and J lost 4; bases outside the gene matches: 11. The CDR3 DNA sequence: TGTGCCAGCCGGGGTTTGGGGGACAGGGGATACGAGCAGTACTTC. Protein product: CASRGLGDRGYEQYF.

The V gene is TRBV18, the J gene TRBJ2-2; TRBD2 is a possible D gene (6 bases). The CDR3 has 16 amino acids. Deletions cut 3 bases from V and 6 bases from J, with 17 bases between. Germline V gene data show CDR1 as KGHSH and CDR2 as LQKENI. The DNA for the CDR3 is TGTGCCAGCTCACCTTCGGCGGCGGGGCCGGCCGGGGAGCTGTTTTTT. It specifies CASSPSAAGPAGELFF.

The chain combines TRBV6-1 with TRBJ2-5, with D perhaps TRBD1 (7 bases). Germline CDR1 MNHNS, CDR2 SASEGT. The CDR3 totals 13 residues. V lost 6 bases, J lost 5 bases, and 13 bases lay in between. CDR3 nucleotides: TGTGCCAGCAGGGGGGGACAGTTGGAGACCCAGTACTTC. Protein sequence: CASRGGQLETQYF.